This T cell receptor (beta chain) appears in the sequencing data of a study of spatial heterogeneity in lung cancer. A distinct unique molecular identifier was carried by each TCR cDNA molecule. TCRdb reanalysed the 5' RACE reads using MiXCR and keeps one entry per CDR3 protein. The table has about 120,000 distinct CDR3 sequences, 9% to 15% seen once. Described time point: blood at routine non-recurrence follow-up after resection. Frozen PBMC, nontumor lung or tumor provided whole RNA, which was sequenced unsorted. Trimming removed 6 bases at V and 5 bases at J, with 17 bases between. CDR3 length equals 15 residues. Germline V CDR1 and CDR2: SGHNT, YENEEA. This clonotype was counted a few times.

The source material was PBMCs, sampled at follow-up. The TCR sequence derives from a male donor with early-stage non-small cell lung cancer. The chain links TRBV11-3 to TRBJ2-1; D call uncertain. The CDR3 bases are TGTGCCAGCAGTGACCCCTTCGGAAAAGACAATGAGCAGTTCTTC. The encoded protein is CASSDPFGKDNEQFF.